Presented here are 9 T cell receptor beta chains from one specimen sequenced in a study of T cell repertoires in aging, cancer and after chemotherapy. A mixed TRB-A/B primer pool amplified rearranged TRB by multiplex touch-down PCR. MiXCR, run by TCRdb on the multiplex PCR reads, gives a single entry per CDR3 protein. The table records about 2,900 distinct CDR3 sequences, approximately 24% of them present only once. TCR beta rearrangements were amplified from peripheral blood genomic DNA. Sequenced: blood. The receptors shown here come from a human donor with a solid tumor.

The chain has TRBV5-6 and TRBJ2-3, with D perhaps matching TRBD1 (6 bases). The CDR3 is made up of 16 amino acids. Trimming left V 4 bases short and J 2 bases short, with 17 bases between. Germline loops: CDR1 SGHDT, CDR2 YYEEEE. CDR3 in amino acids: CASSPTDRRTTDTQYF. CDR3 DNA sequence: TGTGCCAGCAGCCCTACTGACAGGAGGACCACAGATACGCAGTATTTT.

The chain employs TRBV20-1 and TRBJ2-2; the D is unclear. This CDR3 comprises 14 residues. V was pared by 4 bases and J by 3 bases, with 12 bases between. Germline CDR1 DFQATT, CDR2 SNEGSKA (reference sequence). Here the CDR3 DNA reads TGCAGTGCTATAAACTTGGACGACACCGGGGAGCTGTTTTTT. As protein: CSAINLDDTGELFF.

This clonotype was seen a handful of times. The chain combines TRBV7-2 with TRBJ1-1, with no clear D. The CDR3 has 15 amino acids. V dropped 2 bases and J dropped 4 bases, with 14 bases sitting between them. Germline V gene lookup returns CDR1 SGHTA and CDR2 FQGNSA. Here the CDR3 reads CASSLSMGGSTEAFF. The CDR3, as DNA: TGTGCCAGCAGCTTATCAATGGGAGGTAGCACTGAAGCTTTCTTT.

This clonotype has a single count. The chain's CDR3 is CASSEGDRGRYGYTF. The CDR3 bases are TGTGCCAGCAGCGAAGGGGACAGGGGAAGGTATGGCTACACCTTC. V and J are TRBV9 and TRBJ1-2, with TRBD1 matching over 10 bases. The CDR3 loop spans 15 amino acids. Germline V CDR1 and CDR2: SGDLS, YYNGEE. The V gene end was trimmed by 3 bases and the J gene end by 5 bases; junction bases not matched to a gene: 7.

Worth noting for this clonotype: This clone may be a read error of a much larger clone one base away. This rearrangement joins TRBV5-6 to TRBJ1-1, with 12 bases identical to TRBD1. The CDR3 length is 15 residues. Per the germline V gene, CDR1 is SGHDT and CDR2 is YYEEEE. The CDR3 region is CVSSLGTGGVAEAFF. Here the CDR3 DNA reads TGTGTCAGCAGCCTTGGGACAGGGGGCGTTGCTGAAGCTTTCTTT.

The chain uses TRBV6-1 and TRBJ2-6; unclear D gene. CDR1 and CDR2 (germline): MNHNS, SASEGT. The CDR3 has 17 residues. V lost 4 bases, J lost 1 base, and 14 bases lay in between. The CDR3 loop is CASSARPRLSGANVLTF. CDR3 bases: TGTGCCAGCAGTGCCAGGCCGAGGCTGTCTGGGGCCAACGTCCTGACTTTC.

This chain connects TRBV4-3 to TRBJ1-4, with D perhaps matching TRBD1 (5 bases). CDR1 and CDR2 from the germline V gene are LGHNA and YSLEER. The length of the CDR3 is 16 residues. Trimming stripped 0 bases from V and 8 bases from J, with 16 bases between. The CDR3 DNA is TGCGCCAGCAGCCAAGATCCCCGGGGAGGGGCGGAAAAACTGTTTTTT. Its protein product is CASSQDPRGGAEKLFF.

This clonotype was observed a few times. The rearrangement uses TRBV5-6 and TRBJ1-2; D is ambiguous. Germline V gives CDR1 SGHDT, CDR2 YYEEEE. This CDR3 is built from 13 residues. Deletions cut 0 bases from V and 3 bases from J, with 6 bases between. CDR3 DNA sequence: TGTGCCAGCAGCTTGGTCGGTGACTATGGCTACACCTTC. Its protein is CASSLVGDYGYTF.

The rearrangement uses TRBV20-1 and TRBJ2-1; unclear D gene. The germline V gene encodes CDR1 DFQATT and CDR2 SNEGSKA (reference sequence). The CDR3 covers 15 residues. V dropped 6 bases and J dropped 0 bases, with 15 bases sitting between them. Here the CDR3 DNA reads TGCAGTGCCCAAAAACGAGCACCCTCCTACAATGAGCAGTTCTTC. Translation gives CSAQKRAPSYNEQFF.